This T cell receptor beta chain is from a study of T cell clones after liver transplantation (dated by TCRdb to the late 2010s). Regarding the complete study: The samples were obtained from ITN030ST, a randomized trial that attempted immunosuppression withdrawal within 2 years after liver transplantation. Third party-reactive TCRbeta sequences from pre-transplant MLRs were also identified as an antigen-independent comparator for donor-reactive sequences. A cohort of 8 liver transplant recipients was studied, of whom 3 were classified as tolerant and 5 as non-tolerant. Three of the eight recipients were HCV-positive; the others were transplanted for non-autoimmune, non-viral indications. Tolerance was defined as complete withdrawal of immunosuppression for at least one year without a rise in liver enzymes beyond twice the upper limit of normal. Donor-reactive T cell clones were identified by TCRbeta sequencing following a pre-transplant mixed lymphocyte reaction and were subsequently tracked in post-transplant blood. Blood samples were taken pre-transplant, pre-randomization before withdrawal, and post-randomization after full withdrawal or failed withdrawal. No induction therapy was given to the subjects, and standard immunosuppression was administered until randomization at 12-24 months post-transplant. What the research found in general, with its limitations: Without allograft tissue specimens, donor-reactive T cells may have migrated into the graft rather than being deleted. In two subjects, low numbers of available donor cells limited the measurable donor-reactive repertoire. A significant post-transplant decrease in circulating donor-reactive CD4 TCRbeta sequences was observed in most of the 8 subjects, irrespective of tolerance or HCV status. A greater decline was seen for donor-reactive sequences than for third party-reactive sequences, suggesting partial antigen-specific deletion unrelated to withdrawal success. After accounting for repertoire turnover, donor-reactive detection was significantly reduced in 7 of 8 subjects for CD4 and 8 of 8 for CD8. The conclusions were preliminary, being limited by small, heterogeneous patient numbers and by non-standardized post-transplant time points.

Thawed unstimulated PBMCs were stained for CD3, CD4 and CD8 and FACS-sorted into CD3+CD4+ and CD3+CD8+ populations. All 8 studied subjects were randomized to immunosuppression withdrawal. The Qiagen DNeasy Blood and Tissue Kit was used for genomic DNA isolation. Looking up the germline V gene yields CDR1 MGHRA and CDR2 YSYEKL. There are 17 amino acids in the CDR3, from cysteine to phenylalanine inclusive. Kept here is only the CDR3 DNA, which spans 51 bases and is read in frame from base 1. V is clipped by 1 base and J by 5 bases, and the sequence between their germline boundaries is 19 bases long. High-throughput TCRbeta CDR3 sequencing of frozen genomic DNA was performed by immunoSEQ, including PCR amplification, mapping, bias correction and internal controls. The original pipeline was this. Only productive rearrangements were retained, with each unique TCRbeta sequence defined by its CDR3 nucleotide sequence together with its V and J gene. A sequence counted as donor-reactive only if the sequence showed at least 5-fold expansion in CFSE-low cells compared with unstimulated pre-transplant cells and had a frequency of at least 0.01%. Minimum frequency thresholds were set for each subject on the basis of the unstimulated sample with the lowest template count, so that a detection power of at least 90% was ensured. Jensen-Shannon divergence between the top 1000 TCRbeta sequences after and before transplant was used to measure repertoire turnover. Two-sided Fisher's exact tests were used to test for changes in how often donor-reactive sequences were detected. This is the immuneACCESS table as TCRdb keeps it, with only in-frame sequences that have V and J called. A part of the clones is gone; compared with another copy, unresolved V genes explain less than half, and the rest is unexplained. V, J and clone size reflect that table, while D and trimming were determined from the DNA. This sample has 95,000 to 130,000 clones in its table, and over 75% of those were observed once. In total, the top ten clones hold about 0.8% of the sample.

Only a few counts were recorded for this clone. Its antigen target is currently unknown. No quality values exist for individual bases; no much larger clone is one base distant. Rearrangement joined TRBV4-1 to TRBJ2-3, with TRBD2 as a weak D call on 6 bases. Sequenced here: CD4+ T cells from blood, sampled 12 months after liver transplant. The receptor was derived from a human patient who received a liver transplant. It is possible that, after a transplant, some T cells come from the graft donor. The CDR3 reads CASSQGPKLAGVDTQYF. The sequenced DNA is TGCGCCAGCAGCCAAGGGCCGAAACTAGCCGGGGTAGATACGCAGTATTTT.